Described below is a single T cell receptor (beta chain) sequence and its context. These data originate in a study of blood T cell repertoires in COVID-19. Study summary: Some COVID-19 samples were acute and others convalescent; all came from the United States, Italy and Spain. Nucleic acid was either cDNA or gDNA, and it came from T cells, B-cell-depleted T cells, or PBMCs.

The V end was cut by 2 bases, the J end by 3 bases, with 14 bases between. CDR1 is MNHNS and CDR2 is SASEGT in the germline V gene. This CDR3 is built from 16 residues. Authors' methods: Reference gene primer amplification in the assay estimated nucleated cell counts. Repertoires were generated with immunoSEQ multiplex PCR, while TCRdb's copy carries only in-frame clones and drops some. That table gives V, J and clone size, and the DNA gave D and trimming. The sample includes about 68,000 clones, 80% of them seen just once. The rearrangement links TRBV6-1 to TRBJ1-3; D is possibly TRBD1 (5 bases). The receptor comes from a human donor in a cohort sampled during active COVID-19. Sequencing was performed on peripheral blood. Here the CDR3 reads CASSEPGRGGGNTIYF. In DNA form, the CDR3 reads TGTGCCAGCAGTGAACCGGGGAGGGGAGGTGGAAACACCATATATTTT.